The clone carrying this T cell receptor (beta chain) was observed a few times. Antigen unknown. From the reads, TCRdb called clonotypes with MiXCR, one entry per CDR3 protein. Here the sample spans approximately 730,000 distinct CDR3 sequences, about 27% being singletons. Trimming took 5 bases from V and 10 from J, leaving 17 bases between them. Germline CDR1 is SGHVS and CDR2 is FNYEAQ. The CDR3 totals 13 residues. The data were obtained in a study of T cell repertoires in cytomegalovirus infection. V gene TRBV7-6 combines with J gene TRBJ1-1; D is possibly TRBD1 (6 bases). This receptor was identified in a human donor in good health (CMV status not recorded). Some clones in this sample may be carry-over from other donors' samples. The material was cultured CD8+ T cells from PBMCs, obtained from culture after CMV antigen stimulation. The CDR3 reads CASSPGEVYGAFF. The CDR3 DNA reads TGTGCCAGCAGCCCAGGGGAGGTTTATGGAGCTTTCTTT.